The sequence of this T cell receptor beta chain was determined in a study of cytomegalovirus exposure and HLA in healthy donors. Findings and limits, study-wide: There was a cluster of highly shared sequence variants that was likely a sequencing artifact.

A word on this clone: Its antigen remains unidentified.

Primers: 60 Vbeta forward and 13 Jbeta reverse. The method was immunoSEQ multiplex PCR; TCRdb's version includes in-frame clones alone and lacks a portion of them. Counted here are about 180,000 clones, 82% occurring once; the ten biggest clones make up more than 1.5%. This CDR3 region has 14 residues. The germline CDR1 and CDR2 sequences are SGHAT and FQNNGV. V was pared by 1 base and J by 1 base, with 7 bases between. This TCR was recovered from a man between 35 and 55 years old in good health and CMV-seronegative. The chain is built from TRBV11-2 and TRBJ1-1; D is unclear. What was sequenced was PBMCs. CDR3 loop: CASSLVERNTEAFF. CDR3 sequence (DNA): TGTGCCAGCAGCTTAGTCGAGAGGAACACTGAAGCTTTCTTT.